Shown below are 5 T cell receptor beta chains from a single sample sequenced in a study of CD8+ T cells in alopecia areata. Peripheral blood and lesional scalp punch biopsies came from alopecia areata patients. The sequencing template was cDNA reverse transcribed from extracted RNA. Repertoires were generated with immunoSEQ multiplex PCR, while TCRdb's copy carries only in-frame clones and drops some. Of fewer than 20,000 clones listed, more than 45% were seen once; the top ten hold about 12%. The specimen sequenced was skin. All receptors derive from a human donor with alopecia areata.

In this sample, this clone turned up once. V usage is TRBV4-2 and J usage is TRBJ1-2; TRBD1 aligns across 8 bases. The CDR3 has 16 residues. Germline V gene sequence: CDR1 LGHNA, CDR2 YNFKEQ. The ends lost 5 bases at V and 2 bases at J; junction bases unmatched: 10. This CDR3 reads CASSFTPDRENYGYTF. DNA for the CDR3: TGTGCCAGCAGCTTCACCCCGGACAGGGAGAACTATGGCTACACCTTC.

The V call is TRBV2, the J call TRBJ2-1; D is possibly TRBD1 (5 bases). The CDR3 extends over 12 amino acids. Germline CDR1 is SNHLY and CDR2 is FYNNEI. Between the trimmed V and J ends, which lost 9 bases and 8 bases, there was a span of 14 bases. The CDR3 DNA follows: TGTGCCAGTTCTAGGCGCAGGGATGAGCAGTTCTTC. It codes for CASSRRRDEQFF.

The V gene is TRBV2, the J gene TRBJ2-1, with D hard to call. The CDR3 extends over 11 amino acids. Trimming cost V 7 bases and J 0 bases, with 1 base left between them. Germline V gene lookup returns CDR1 SNHLY and CDR2 FYNNEI. CDR3 nucleotide sequence: TGTGCCAGCACCTCCTACAATGAGCAGTTCTTC. The encoded protein is CASTSYNEQFF.

The sample holds a few counts of this clone. The chain is built from TRBV20-1 and TRBJ2-5; no definite D call. The germline V and J ends were trimmed by 2 bases and 0 bases, with 1 base remaining between them. Germline loops: CDR1 DFQATT, CDR2 SNEGSKA (reference sequence). The CDR3 is 11 residues long. CDR3: CSARHQETQYF. CDR3 coding DNA: TGCAGTGCTAGACACCAAGAGACCCAGTACTTC.

This clone was seen more than once but under ten times. The chain employs TRBV28 and TRBJ2-7; 7 bases are a match to TRBD2. This CDR3 has 15 amino acids. The V gene's germline CDR1 is MDHEN and CDR2 SYDVKM. The V gene end was trimmed by 5 bases and the J gene end by 4 bases; junction bases not matched to a gene: 11. This chain's CDR3 is CASSQARGGKYEQYF. In DNA form, the CDR3 reads TGTGCCAGCAGTCAGGCAAGGGGAGGGAAATACGAGCAGTACTTC.